This TCR beta chain was profiled in a study of OX40 agonist ivuxolimab in advanced cancers. Sequenced by immunoSEQ multiplex PCR; TCRdb stores in-frame clones only, minus some. The table shows about 80,000 clones, with 80% to 90% occurring only once. Germline V gives CDR1 SGHAT, CDR2 FQNNGV. V was trimmed by 2 bases and J by 0 bases, leaving 7 bases between them. The length of the CDR3 is 14 residues. The V gene is TRBV11-2, the J gene TRBJ1-1; the D is unclear. Sequenced here: CD4+ or CD8+ T cells sorted from blood, sampled in a trial of the OX40 agonist ivuxolimab. The TCR sequence derives from an adult with an advanced solid tumor such as melanoma, head and neck, liver or kidney cancer. CDR3 DNA sequence: TGTGCCAGCAGCTTAAACCTCCTGAACACTGAAGCTTTCTTT. Translation: CASSLNLLNTEAFF. Together with reference TRBV11-2 and TRBJ1-1, the CDR3 gives the full variable domain: EAGVAQSPRYKIIEKRQSVAFWCNPISGHATLYWYQQILGQGPKLLIQFQNNGVVDDSQLPKDRFSAERLKGVDSTLKIQPAKLEDSAVYLCASSLNLLNTEAFFGQGTRLTVV.